This TCR beta chain is from a study of blood T cell repertoires in COVID-19. Whole-study context: There were acute and convalescent COVID-19 samples, and they came from the United States, Italy and Spain. Sources were T cells, B-cell-depleted T cells, or PBMCs; the material itself was cDNA or gDNA.

The CDR3 extends over 14 amino acids. Germline V gene data show CDR1 as MNHEY and CDR2 as SMNVEV (reference sequence). Trimming removed 2 bases from V and 4 bases from J, with 11 bases in between. Per the authors' pipeline: Amplification of reference gene primers was used by the study to estimate nucleated cell counts. The protocol was immunoSEQ multiplex PCR, while the TCRdb copy is restricted to in-frame clones and leaves out a portion. That table is the source of V, J and clone size, and D and trimming were worked out from the DNA. The sample shows about 220,000 clones, more than 70% of them seen only once.

The sequenced sample consisted of peripheral blood. This TCR was recovered from a human donor in a cohort sampled during active COVID-19. The gene calls are TRBV27 and TRBJ1-1; D is unclear. The chain's CDR3 is CASSLKQVGTEAFF. The DNA of the CDR3 is TGTGCCAGCAGTTTAAAGCAGGTGGGCACTGAAGCTTTCTTT.